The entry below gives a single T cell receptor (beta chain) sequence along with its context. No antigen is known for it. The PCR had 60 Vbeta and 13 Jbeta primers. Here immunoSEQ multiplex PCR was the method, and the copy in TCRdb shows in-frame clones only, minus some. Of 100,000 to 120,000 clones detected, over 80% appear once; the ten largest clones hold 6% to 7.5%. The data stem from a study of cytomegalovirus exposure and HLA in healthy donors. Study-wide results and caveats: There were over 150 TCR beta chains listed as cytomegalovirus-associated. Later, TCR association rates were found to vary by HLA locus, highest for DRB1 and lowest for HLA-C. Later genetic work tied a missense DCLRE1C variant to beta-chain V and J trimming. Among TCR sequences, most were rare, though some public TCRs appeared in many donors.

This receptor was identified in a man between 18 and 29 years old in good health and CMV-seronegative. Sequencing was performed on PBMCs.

The CDR3 loop is CASSLPLSEQYF. The CDR3 coding sequence is TGTGCCAGCAGCTTACCCCTTTCCGAGCAGTACTTC. This sequence joins TRBV7-2 and TRBJ2-7; D not certain. CDR1 is SGHTA, CDR2 FQGNSA, per germline. The V gene lost 2 bases and the J gene lost 6 bases, with 8 bases spanning the gap. This CDR3 contains 12 residues.